One and the same sample provided the 22 T cell receptor beta chains below, sequenced in a study of blood T cell repertoires in COVID-19. The repertoire was sequenced with immunoSEQ multiplex PCR; TCRdb's copy has only in-frame clones and lacks some. Of about 70,000 clones in the sample, 86% were seen once. Material: peripheral blood. These receptors were taken from a woman aged 55 to 70 with acute or convalescent COVID-19.

This rearrangement joins TRBV5-6 to TRBJ2-7; 7 nucleotides match TRBD2. The V gene's germline CDR1 is SGHDT and CDR2 YYEEEE. Trimming cost V 6 bases and J 1 base; bases outside gene matches: 10. CDR3 length equals 15 residues. As DNA, the CDR3 is TGTGCCAGCACTAATAGACTAGCAGGTTCCTACGAGCAGTACTTC. Protein product: CASTNRLAGSYEQYF.

This chain links TRBV6-5 with TRBJ2-7, with D tentatively TRBD2 (6 bases). Trimming cost V 5 bases and J 9 bases, with 14 bases left between them. Germline loops: CDR1 MNHEY, CDR2 SVGAGI. The CDR3 contains 12 residues. CDR3 residues: CASSQPGLGQYF. The CDR3 nucleotides are TGTGCCAGCAGTCAACCGGGACTGGGGCAGTACTTC.

This clone was seen only once. The chain employs TRBV3-1 (or the pseudogene TRBV3-2) and TRBJ1-3, with D perhaps matching TRBD1 (6 bases). The germline CDR1 and CDR2 sequences are LGHDT and YNNKEL (reference sequence). This CDR3 spans 13 amino acids. With 3 bases removed from V and 5 bases from J, the gap between germline ends came to 8 bases. The CDR3 sequence is CASSQQGRNTIYF. The CDR3 region has the DNA TGTGCCAGCAGCCAGCAGGGGCGAAACACCATATATTTT.

The chain has TRBV28 and TRBJ1-5, with TRBD1 identical over 10 bases. The V and J ends lost 3 bases and 5 bases, in that order; junction bases with no gene match: 13. Germline loops: CDR1 MDHEN, CDR2 SYDVKM. This CDR3 has 18 amino acids. Here the CDR3 DNA reads TGTGCCAGCAGTTTTCCGGGACAGGGGATCTCCGGCGATCAGCCCCAGCATTTT. This translates into CASSFPGQGISGDQPQHF.

This clone was found a few times. The J gene is TRBJ2-1, the V gene TRBV5-4, with D possibly TRBD2 on 5 matching bases. The CDR3 contains 14 residues. Germline-derived CDR1 and CDR2 are SGHNT and YYREEE (reference sequence). The V end lost 2 bases, the J end lost 3 bases, and 9 bases lay between the germline ends. The CDR3 bases are TGTGCCAGCAGCTTTTCTCGGGGCTACAATGAGCAGTTCTTC. Its protein product is CASSFSRGYNEQFF.

The CDR3 reads CASSPGQGAFGGYTF. The CDR3 region has the DNA TGTGCCAGTAGTCCCGGACAGGGGGCTTTTGGTGGCTACACCTTC. The rearrangement links TRBV19 to TRBJ1-2; 11 bases align to TRBD1. The CDR3 runs to 15 residues. Germline V gene sequence: CDR1 LNHDA, CDR2 SQIVND (reference sequence). Losses at the gene ends were 5 bases for V and 7 bases for J; bases not matched to a gene: 9.

The V and J genes are TRBV27 and TRBJ2-3, with D possibly being TRBD1 (5 bases). Per germline, CDR1 MNHEY and CDR2 SMNVEV (reference sequence). V gave up 6 bases and J gave up 1 base, with 17 bases separating them. The CDR3 covers 16 residues. This chain's CDR3 is CASRVGGASRTDTQYF. The CDR3 nucleotides read TGTGCCAGCAGGGTCGGTGGGGCGTCCCGCACAGATACGCAGTATTTT.

This chain joins TRBV6-5 and TRBJ2-7, with TRBD1 identical over 7 bases. Per germline, CDR1 MNHEY and CDR2 SVGAGI. CDR3 length equals 15 residues. V shed 6 bases and J 2 bases; nucleotides not matched to a gene: 10. The DNA for the CDR3 is TGTGCCAGCAGCGCGTACAGGGGAGAAACCTACGAGCAGTACTTC. Amino acid sequence: CASSAYRGETYEQYF.

The V call is TRBV3-1 (or the pseudogene TRBV3-2), the J call TRBJ2-1; TRBD2 might be the D (7 bases). CDR1 LGHDT and CDR2 YNNKEL come from the germline V gene (reference sequence). V gave up 5 bases and J gave up 4 bases, with 18 bases separating them. The CDR3 is 16 amino acids. In DNA form, the CDR3 reads TGTGCCAGCAGCACCCGGGGGGCCGAATCGTACAATGAGCAGTTCTTC. The encoded protein is CASSTRGAESYNEQFF.

This sequence joins TRBV28 and TRBJ2-1; perhaps TRBD2 as D (5 bases). The germline CDR1 and CDR2 sequences are MDHEN and SYDVKM. Trimming removed 5 bases from V and 6 bases from J, with 11 bases in between. This CDR3 contains 13 residues. As DNA, the CDR3 is TGTGCCAGCAGTCCACGGGGTCTCAATGAGCAGTTCTTC. Translating it yields CASSPRGLNEQFF.

The chain's CDR3 is CASTPILSYEQYF. CDR3 nucleotides: TGTGCCAGCACTCCAATACTGTCCTACGAGCAGTACTTC. The chain links TRBV6-5 to TRBJ2-7; D gene unclear. Germline CDR1 and CDR2: MNHEY and SVGAGI. This CDR3 is built from 13 residues. V dropped 7 bases and J dropped 1 base, with 11 bases sitting between them.

The rearrangement uses TRBV11-2 and TRBJ1-5; D not certain. Trimming took off 2 bases at V and 6 bases at J, with 8 bases between the two ends. The germline V gene encodes CDR1 SGHAT and CDR2 FQNNGV. This CDR3 comprises 13 residues. The CDR3 protein is CASSLSPSQPQHF. DNA for the CDR3: TGTGCCAGCAGCTTATCGCCTAGTCAGCCCCAGCATTTT.

The chain joins TRBV5-1 to TRBJ1-4, with TRBD1 as a possible D gene (5 bases). Trimming removed 0 bases from V and 8 bases from J, with 17 bases in between. CDR3 length equals 16 residues. The germline CDR1 and CDR2 sequences are SGHRS and YFSETQ. The CDR3 sequence is CASSLVGGTAFEKLFF. The CDR3 bases are TGCGCCAGCAGCTTGGTAGGCGGGACGGCCTTCGAAAAACTGTTTTTT.

The gene calls are TRBV6-5 and TRBJ2-3; 12 positions agree with TRBD2. After removal of 10 bases from V and 6 bases from J, the junction contained 8 bases not matched to a gene. This CDR3 has 14 amino acids. CDR1 is MNHEY, CDR2 SVGAGI, per germline. This CDR3 reads CANALAGGSDTQYF. The CDR3 bases are TGTGCCAACGCCCTAGCGGGGGGGAGTGATACGCAGTATTTT.

DNA of the CDR3: TGTGCCACCAGCAGAGATCTCGGGGGGCCGCCGGCGACCCAGTACTTC. Translation gives CATSRDLGGPPATQYF. This chain joins TRBV15 and TRBJ2-5; the D gene is possibly TRBD2 (7 bases). The germline V gene has CDR1 LNHNV and CDR2 YYDKDF (reference sequence). Trimming pared 0 bases from V and 7 bases from J, leaving 18 bases between. This CDR3 is built from 16 residues.

CDR3 sequence reads: CASSYSDRGSEKLFF. In DNA, the CDR3 is TGTGCCAGCAGTTACTCGGACAGGGGATCGGAAAAACTGTTTTTT. The V call is TRBV6-5, the J call TRBJ1-4, with 9 bases fitting TRBD1. Germline V gene data show CDR1 as MNHEY and CDR2 as SVGAGI. Losses at the gene ends were 0 bases for V and 8 bases for J; bases not matched to a gene: 4. The CDR3 sequence is 15 residues long.

The sample holds a few counts of this clone. The CDR3: CASSLSTSTDTQYF. In DNA, the CDR3 is TGTGCCAGCAGCTTATCGACTAGCACAGATACGCAGTATTTT. V and J are TRBV7-9 and TRBJ2-3; D remains ambiguous. This CDR3 contains 14 residues. Germline-derived CDR1 and CDR2 are SEHNR and FQNEAQ (reference sequence). V shed 2 bases and J shed 0 bases, with 6 bases lying between them.

The rearrangement uses TRBV3-1 (or the pseudogene TRBV3-2) and TRBJ1-5, with 7 bases matching TRBD1. The germline V gene encodes CDR1 LGHDT and CDR2 YNNKEL (reference sequence). V was pared by 0 bases and J by 7 bases, with 12 bases of the junction left unmatched. This CDR3 region has 17 residues. The CDR3 DNA sequence: TGTGCCAGCAGCCAAGATCCTCCTTCGACAGGGATACAGCCCCAGCATTTT. Amino acid sequence: CASSQDPPSTGIQPQHF.

The CDR3: CASSIDPFGSGGYTF. In DNA form, the CDR3 reads TGTGCCAGTAGTATAGATCCGTTTGGGAGCGGAGGCTACACCTTC. The V call is TRBV19, the J call TRBJ1-2; D not certain. The length of the CDR3 is 15 residues. Germline V lookup: CDR1 LNHDA, CDR2 SQIVND (reference sequence). The germline V and J ends were trimmed by 0 bases and 8 bases, with 16 bases remaining between them. Variable domain in full (rest from reference TRBV19 and TRBJ1-2): DGGITQSPKYLFRKEGQNVTLSCEQNLNHDAMYWYRQDPGQGLRLIYYSQIVNDFQKGDIAEGYSVSREKKESFPLTVTSAQKNPTAFYLCASSIDPFGSGGYTFGSGTRLTVV.

This rearrangement joins TRBV7-2 to TRBJ2-5; the D gene is possibly TRBD2 (6 bases). Between the trimmed V and J ends, which lost 0 bases and 5 bases, there was a span of 13 bases. Germline V gene lookup returns CDR1 SGHTA and CDR2 FQGNSA. The CDR3 loop spans 15 amino acids. CDR3 amino acids: CASSLAQGGEETQYF. For the CDR3, the DNA is TGTGCCAGCAGCTTAGCCCAGGGAGGAGAGGAGACCCAGTACTTC.

This clone was picked up one time. This chain uses TRBV12-3 or TRBV12-4 with TRBJ2-7; no definite D call. CDR3 length equals 12 residues. V lost 6 bases to trimming and J lost 6 bases, with 12 bases between them. The CDR3 DNA reads as TGTGCCAGCAGAACTCCATTTGGCGAGCAGTACTTC. Its protein product is CASRTPFGEQYF.

V and J are TRBV6-7 and TRBJ2-5; TRBD2 agrees at 12 bases. Being an ORF, TRBV6-7 has a function that is uncertain. CDR3 length: 15 amino acids. Trimming cost V 6 bases and J 5 bases; bases outside gene matches: 7. The CDR3 here is CASSQGTSGLETQYF. As DNA, the CDR3 is TGTGCCAGCAGCCAAGGGACTAGCGGGCTTGAGACCCAGTACTTC.